Listed below are T cell receptor beta chains from one sample, sequenced in a study of PD-1 blockade in mismatch repair-deficient tumors. Sequenced by immunoSEQ multiplex PCR; TCRdb stores in-frame clones only, minus some. The sample carries roughly 15,000 clones, about four fifths recorded once. The specimen comprised PBMCs, sampled 4 weeks after starting pembrolizumab. The origin of the receptors is an adult with mismatch repair-deficient cancer. Both conserved end residues are part of each CDR3. A D gene is named only where the DNA matches it firmly. Clone size is shown for a subset of rows, as once, few, many or a class of expanded clone.

DNA	CDR3	V	D	J	size
TGTGCCAGCAGCACCCGGGACAGGGTTGTCTATGGCTACACCTTC	CASSTRDRVVYGYTF	TRBV7-2	TRBD1	TRBJ1-2	-
TGCGCCAGCAGCCCCAGACAGGGCTCCTACGAGCAGTACTTC	CASSPRQGSYEQYF	TRBV5-1	TRBD1	TRBJ2-7	-
TGTGCCATCAGTGAGTCCGGGACTAGCGGGAGGTACCACAATAACTCCTACGAGCAGTACTTC	CAISESGTSGRYHNNSYEQYF	TRBV10-3	TRBD2	TRBJ2-7	-
TGTGCCAGCAGCTCCCGAGGGGGTTCCATCGGTTCCGGGGAGCTGTTTTTT	CASSSRGGSIGSGELFF	TRBV11-1	-	TRBJ2-2	-
TGTGCCAGCAGCCAATTATGGTCAGTCGGGAATAGCAATCAGCCCCAGCATTTT	CASSQLWSVGNSNQPQHF	TRBV4-2	-	TRBJ1-5	-
TGTGCCAGCAGCTTGCCTCTAGCGGGGGCTAGCACAGATACGCAGTATTTT	CASSLPLAGASTDTQYF	TRBV5-4	TRBD2	TRBJ2-3	once
TGCGCCAGCAGCGGGGGACTAGCGGGAGGAGAGACCCAGTACTTC	CASSGGLAGGETQYF	TRBV5-1	TRBD2	TRBJ2-5	once
TGTGCCAGTAGTACCACAGGGGGCGAAGAGACCCAGTACTTC	CASSTTGGEETQYF	TRBV19	TRBD1	TRBJ2-5	-
TGTGCCAGCAGTTACAATCGCGCGGAGTCACCCCTCCACTTT	CASSYNRAESPLHF	TRBV6-5	-	TRBJ1-6	-
TGTGCCAGCAGCTTAGCGGGAGTGACCTATGAGCAGTTCTTC	CASSLAGVTYEQFF	TRBV11-3	-	TRBJ2-1	-
TGTGCTAGTGGTTGGAGGGGGGGTTCGGGATCCTACGAGCAGTACTTC	CASGWRGGSGSYEQYF	TRBV12-5	-	TRBJ2-7	-
TGTGCCAGCAGCCGCAGGGAAAACACTGAAGCTTTCTTT	CASSRRENTEAFF	TRBV2	-	TRBJ1-1	-
TGTGCCAGCACCATGCCGGGACAGGGTCCCCCCAACTATGGCTACACCTTC	CASTMPGQGPPNYGYTF	TRBV6-4	TRBD1	TRBJ1-2	-